This is a list of T cell receptor beta chains from one sample in a study of cytomegalovirus exposure and HLA in healthy donors. The data were produced by immunoSEQ multiplex PCR, yet TCRdb's version contains in-frame clones alone and is incomplete. Here the sample spans about 160,000 clones, approximately 78% being singletons. Material: PBMCs. Every receptor here comes from a woman in her twenties or thirties in good health and CMV-seropositive. Each CDR3 is given with its conserved first and last residue. D genes are given only for firm matches. The size field is filled for only some rows; it gives once, few, many or a size class.

V gene: TRBV2
clone size: .
J gene: TRBJ1-1
D gene: .
CDR3 protein: CASRGSGNTEAFF
CDR3 DNA: TGTGCCAGCAGAGGTTCGGGGAACACTGAAGCTTTCTTT

V gene: TRBV5-8
clone size: .
J gene: TRBJ1-3
D gene: TRBD1
CDR3 protein: CASSSDRVNSGNTIYF
CDR3 DNA: TGTGCCAGCAGCTCGGACAGGGTCAACTCTGGAAACACCATATATTTT

V gene: TRBV9
clone size: .
J gene: TRBJ1-3
D gene: TRBD1
CDR3 protein: CASSDPITAGDRGSGNTIYF
CDR3 DNA: TGTGCCAGCAGCGACCCAATCACGGCTGGGGACAGGGGGTCTGGAAACACCATATATTTT

V gene: TRBV5-6
clone size: .
J gene: TRBJ1-2
D gene: TRBD1
CDR3 protein: CASSLAVGQGKTF
CDR3 DNA: TGTGCCAGCAGCTTGGCCGTAGGACAGGGCAAGACCTTC

V gene: TRBV7-2
clone size: .
J gene: TRBJ1-6
D gene: .
CDR3 protein: CASSLARGRISYNSPLHF
CDR3 DNA: TGTGCCAGCAGCTTAGCGCGGGGAAGAATCTCCTATAATTCACCCCTCCACTTT

V gene: TRBV4-2
clone size: .
J gene: TRBJ2-5
D gene: TRBD2
CDR3 protein: CASSQGGRVETQYF
CDR3 DNA: TGTGCCAGCAGCCAAGGCGGGAGGGTGGAGACCCAGTACTTC

V gene: TRBV15
clone size: .
J gene: TRBJ2-3
D gene: .
CDR3 protein: CATSRDLVLWQGTDTQYF
CDR3 DNA: TGTGCCACCAGCAGAGATTTGGTTCTTTGGCAGGGCACAGATACGCAGTATTTT

V gene: TRBV5-4
clone size: .
J gene: TRBJ2-1
D gene: TRBD2
CDR3 protein: CASSSTSGGDNEQFF
CDR3 DNA: TGTGCCAGCAGCTCGACTAGCGGGGGGGACAATGAGCAGTTCTTC

V gene: TRBV5-1
clone size: .
J gene: TRBJ2-7
D gene: TRBD1
CDR3 protein: CASSTHYIPTGASSYEQYF
CDR3 DNA: TGCGCCAGCAGCACACATTATATTCCTACAGGGGCCAGCTCCTACGAGCAGTACTTC

V gene: TRBV30
clone size: .
J gene: TRBJ2-1
D gene: TRBD2
CDR3 protein: CAWGLAGARGQFF
CDR3 DNA: TGTGCCTGGGGGCTAGCGGGGGCCAGGGGGCAGTTCTTC

V gene: TRBV2
clone size: .
J gene: TRBJ2-1
D gene: TRBD2
CDR3 protein: CASRRLGTSGGEKEQFF
CDR3 DNA: TGTGCCAGCAGGAGATTGGGGACTAGCGGGGGGGAGAAGGAGCAGTTCTTC

V gene: TRBV2
clone size: .
J gene: TRBJ2-3
D gene: .
CDR3 protein: CASSELARADSTDTQYF
CDR3 DNA: TGTGCCAGCAGTGAATTAGCAAGGGCGGACTCCACAGATACGCAGTATTTT

V gene: TRBV9
clone size: .
J gene: TRBJ2-5
D gene: .
CDR3 protein: CASSGRAKETQYF
CDR3 DNA: TGTGCCAGCAGCGGGAGGGCCAAAGAGACCCAGTACTTC

V gene: TRBV5-1
clone size: .
J gene: TRBJ1-5
D gene: TRBD1
CDR3 protein: CASSLFPWTGRGEQPQHF
CDR3 DNA: TGCGCCAGCAGCTTGTTCCCATGGACAGGGAGAGGGGAACAGCCCCAGCATTTT

V gene: TRBV15
clone size: .
J gene: TRBJ2-5
D gene: .
CDR3 protein: CATSEVGFQETQYF
CDR3 DNA: TGTGCCACCAGCGAGGTCGGGTTCCAAGAGACCCAGTACTTC

V gene: TRBV15
clone size: .
J gene: TRBJ1-2
D gene: TRBD1
CDR3 protein: CATSRVRQGDGYTF
CDR3 DNA: TGTGCCACCAGCAGAGTACGGCAGGGGGATGGCTACACCTTC

V gene: TRBV19
clone size: .
J gene: TRBJ2-4
D gene: .
CDR3 protein: CASSMDWGKNIQYF
CDR3 DNA: TGTGCCAGTAGTATGGACTGGGGCAAAAACATTCAGTACTTC

V gene: TRBV4-1
clone size: once
J gene: TRBJ2-2
D gene: TRBD1
CDR3 protein: CASSPRPGTGYFSNTGELFF
CDR3 DNA: TGCGCCAGCAGCCCCCGCCCGGGGACAGGCTACTTTTCGAACACCGGGGAGCTGTTTTTT

V gene: TRBV27
clone size: .
J gene: TRBJ1-3
D gene: .
CDR3 protein: CASSSHRDLSGNTIYF
CDR3 DNA: TGTGCCAGCAGTTCCCACAGGGACCTCTCTGGAAACACCATATATTTT

V gene: TRBV5-8
clone size: .
J gene: TRBJ2-3
D gene: .
CDR3 protein: CASSLRSLATDTQYF
CDR3 DNA: TGTGCCAGCAGCTTGAGATCACTAGCCACAGATACGCAGTATTTT

V gene: TRBV4-3
clone size: few
J gene: TRBJ1-4
D gene: TRBD1
CDR3 protein: CASSQEGHRGLANEKLFF
CDR3 DNA: TGCGCCAGCAGCCAAGAAGGCCACAGGGGGCTCGCTAATGAAAAACTGTTTTTT

V gene: TRBV6-6
clone size: .
J gene: TRBJ1-1
D gene: TRBD1
CDR3 protein: CASSYGTGGFSAEAFF
CDR3 DNA: TGTGCCAGCAGTTATGGGACAGGGGGATTTTCAGCTGAAGCTTTCTTT

V gene: TRBV10-3
clone size: few
J gene: TRBJ2-2
D gene: TRBD1
CDR3 protein: CAISGRGGETGELFF
CDR3 DNA: TGTGCCATCAGCGGCCGAGGGGGCGAGACCGGGGAGCTGTTTTTT

V gene: TRBV14
clone size: .
J gene: TRBJ2-7
D gene: TRBD1
CDR3 protein: CASSQEKGTAPYF
CDR3 DNA: TGTGCCAGCAGCCAAGAAAAGGGGACAGCGCCGTACTTC

V gene: TRBV7-2
clone size: .
J gene: TRBJ2-5
D gene: TRBD2
CDR3 protein: CASSLSGGAGETQYF
CDR3 DNA: TGTGCCAGCAGCCTTAGCGGGGGGGCGGGGGAGACCCAGTACTTC

V gene: TRBV5-1
clone size: .
J gene: TRBJ2-2
D gene: TRBD1
CDR3 protein: CASSFLTGTVNTGELFF
CDR3 DNA: TGCGCCAGCAGCTTCCTAACCGGGACAGTGAACACCGGGGAGCTGTTTTTT

V gene: TRBV5-6
clone size: .
J gene: TRBJ1-5
D gene: .
CDR3 protein: CASSLEGYSNQPQHF
CDR3 DNA: TGTGCCAGCAGCTTAGAGGGCTATAGCAATCAGCCCCAGCATTTT

V gene: TRBV5-1
clone size: .
J gene: TRBJ2-3
D gene: TRBD2
CDR3 protein: CASSTGLAGAYTDTQYF
CDR3 DNA: TGCGCCAGCAGCACGGGACTAGCGGGGGCGTACACAGATACGCAGTATTTT

V gene: TRBV18
clone size: .
J gene: TRBJ1-1
D gene: TRBD1
CDR3 protein: CASSPGQIMNTEAFF
CDR3 DNA: TGTGCCAGCTCACCGGGACAGATCATGAACACTGAAGCTTTCTTT

V gene: TRBV6-5
clone size: .
J gene: TRBJ1-6
D gene: .
CDR3 protein: CASRQEPYNSPLHF
CDR3 DNA: TGTGCCAGCCGACAGGAGCCGTATAATTCACCCCTCCACTTT

V gene: TRBV7-3
clone size: once
J gene: TRBJ1-1
D gene: TRBD1
CDR3 protein: CASSPNRGSTEAFF
CDR3 DNA: TGTGCCAGCAGCCCAAACAGGGGTAGCACTGAAGCTTTCTTT

V gene: TRBV14
clone size: .
J gene: TRBJ2-7
D gene: TRBD1
CDR3 protein: CASSRTQGWDEQYF
CDR3 DNA: TGTGCCAGCAGCCGAACACAGGGGTGGGACGAGCAGTACTTC